One and the same sample provided the 7 T cell receptor beta chains below, sequenced in a study of blood T cell repertoires in COVID-19. Profiled with immunoSEQ multiplex PCR; TCRdb holds only in-frame clones, not every one. The table has a few hundred thousand clones, approximately 88% seen once. The sequencing input was peripheral blood. Receptor source: a man between 50 and 59 years old with acute or convalescent COVID-19.

The chain links TRBV19 to TRBJ1-5; 9 bases agree with TRBD1. Germline CDR1 and CDR2: LNHDA and SQIVND (reference sequence). The V and J ends lost 8 bases and 0 bases, in that order; junction bases with no gene match: 5. CDR3 length: 15 residues. The CDR3 loop is CASGGQGHSNQPQHF. CDR3 nucleotides: TGTGCCAGTGGGGGACAGGGACATAGCAATCAGCCCCAGCATTTT.

V gene TRBV9 combines with J gene TRBJ1-3; no clear D gene. V lost 0 bases, J lost 3 bases, and 13 bases lay in between. From germline, CDR1 is SGDLS and CDR2 YYNGEE. CDR3 size: 16 residues. In nucleotides, the CDR3 is TGTGCCAGCAGCGTAGGACCCGGGGAATTTGGAAACACCATATATTTT. It yields the protein CASSVGPGEFGNTIYF. The full variable domain, its missing parts supplied by reference TRBV9 and TRBJ1-3, is DSGVTQTPKHLITATGQRVTLRCSPRSGDLSVYWYQQSLDQGLQFLIQYYNGEERAKGNILERFSAQQFPDLHSELNLSSLELGDSALYFCASSVGPGEFGNTIYFGEGSWLTVV.

This chain connects TRBV5-4 to TRBJ2-5; possibly TRBD1 for D (9 bases). Germline V gives CDR1 SGHNT, CDR2 YYREEE (reference sequence). Trimming cost V 4 bases and J 5 bases, with 18 bases left between them. The CDR3 consists of 15 residues. CDR3 DNA: TGTGCCAGCAGCCCGGACAGGGGCGGGGGGGAGACCCAGTACTTC. This codes for CASSPDRGGGETQYF.

The CDR3 DNA reads TGTGCCAGCAGATGGGGCGGCACAGATACGCAGTATTTT. Encoded protein: CASRWGGTDTQYF. The chain couples TRBV7-2 to TRBJ2-3; D might be TRBD1 (5 bases). Per germline, CDR1 SGHTA and CDR2 FQGNSA. CDR3 length: 13 residues. Trimming pared 6 bases from V and 1 base from J, leaving 8 bases between.

J is TRBJ1-3 and V is TRBV5-1; 11 nucleotides match TRBD1. V lost 4 bases and J lost 2; bases outside the gene matches: 2. Germline V gene data show CDR1 as SGHRS and CDR2 as YFSETQ. This CDR3 contains 15 residues. CDR3 protein: CASSMDRGPGNTIYF. The DNA of the CDR3 is TGCGCCAGCAGCATGGACAGGGGGCCTGGAAACACCATATATTTT.

This clone was detected a few times. The chain has TRBV7-8 and TRBJ2-5, with TRBD1 identical over 8 bases. CDR1 is SGHVS and CDR2 is FQNEAQ in the germline V gene. The CDR3 sequence is 15 residues long. V dropped 4 bases and J dropped 0; count of bases not matched to a gene: 4. The CDR3 bases are TGTGCCAGCAGCTCTGGGACAGGAGACCAAGAGACCCAGTACTTC. This codes for CASSSGTGDQETQYF.

This chain links TRBV27 with TRBJ1-6, with 8 bases lining up with TRBD1. CDR3 size: 14 residues. Unmatched junction bases numbered 13, after V lost 8 bases and J lost 13 bases. Per germline, CDR1 MNHEY and CDR2 SMNVEV (reference sequence). CDR3 region: CASSPGQDWGPLHF. The CDR3 region has the DNA TGTGCCAGCTCCCCGGGACAGGACTGGGGGCCCCTCCACTTT.